This T cell receptor (beta chain) was identified in a study of T cells in Graves' hyperthyroidism and ophthalmopathy. Study conclusions and caveats: Expanded thyroid clonotypes (above 0.001) were mostly also found in blood. In validation, the model predicted ophthalmopathy. These predictions came a median about 6 months before onset.

This clonotype was found a few times. Its specificity is unknown. Amplified regions were TCR beta CDR3 sequences from RNA transcripts. An initial round of RT-PCR targeting the TCR CDR3 relied on the HTBI primer set. TCRdb re-derived calls from the multiplex PCR reads in MiXCR, one entry per CDR3 protein. This sample carries 500,000 to 650,000 distinct CDR3 sequences, 15% to 20% of them seen once, and the ten largest clones take about 45%. This CDR3 is built from 14 residues. The germline CDR1 and CDR2 sequences are SQVTM and ANQGSEA. Trimming took off 4 bases at V and 0 bases at J, with 13 bases between the two ends. The cohort's ophthalmopathy patients, a group with duration under 3 months, had a Clinical Activity Score of at least 3 and a NOSPECS grade of at least 4. Orbital computed tomography and thyroid ultrasound, together with serum TRAb and thyroxine and clinical symptoms, were used for diagnoses.

This sequence joins TRBV29-1 and TRBJ2-7, with a tentative D call TRBD1 (5 bases). Sample: blood. The source is a man in his forties with Graves' ophthalmopathy. CDR3 region: CSVVFARASYEQYF. CDR3 nucleotide sequence: TGCAGCGTTGTGTTCGCCAGGGCCTCCTACGAGCAGTACTTC.